This entry describes one T cell receptor beta chain. The data originate from a study of T cells after somatic rescue of genetic block. Only in-frame clones appear in the TCRdb table, and some are missing; sequencing was by immunoSEQ multiplex PCR. Here the sample spans roughly 110,000 clones, about 90% being singletons. This sequence was found in a woman aged 18-29 years. Sequencing input: peripheral blood mononuclear cells (PBMCs).

The chain's CDR3 is CASNVKLRDTEAFF. The DNA of the CDR3 is TGTGCCAGCAACGTAAAATTGAGGGACACTGAAGCTTTCTTT. V and J are TRBV2 and TRBJ1-1; D uncertain. Trimming removed 7 bases from V and 3 bases from J, with 15 bases in between. The germline V gene encodes CDR1 SNHLY and CDR2 FYNNEI. This CDR3 has 14 residues. The entire variable domain, with the rest obtained from reference TRBV2 and TRBJ1-1, is as follows: EPEVTQTPSHQVTQMGQEVILRCVPISNHLYFYWYRQILGQKVEFLVSFYNNEISEKSEIFDDQFSVERPDGSNFTLKIRSTKLEDSAMYFCASNVKLRDTEAFFGQGTRLTVV.